The T cell receptor (beta chain) described here comes from a study of blood T cell repertoires in COVID-19. In the study overall: The origin of the acute and convalescent COVID-19 samples was the United States, Italy and Spain. Sources were T cells, B-cell-depleted T cells, or PBMCs; the material itself was cDNA or gDNA.

V shed 7 bases and J 10 bases; nucleotides not matched to a gene: 13. The CDR3 length is 14 residues. Germline assignment: CDR1 ENHRY and CDR2 SYGVKD. The table came from immunoSEQ multiplex PCR; TCRdb's copy has only in-frame clones and leaves some out. The sample lists 90,000 to 120,000 clones, 80% to 95% occurring once. The clonotype was recovered from a woman in her twenties or thirties with acute or convalescent COVID-19. The chain recombines TRBV10-3 with TRBJ1-1; 9 bases map to TRBD1. Sequenced material: peripheral blood. The CDR3 sequence: CAITEQGAESGAFF. DNA of the CDR3: TGTGCCATCACCGAACAGGGGGCTGAATCAGGAGCTTTCTTT.